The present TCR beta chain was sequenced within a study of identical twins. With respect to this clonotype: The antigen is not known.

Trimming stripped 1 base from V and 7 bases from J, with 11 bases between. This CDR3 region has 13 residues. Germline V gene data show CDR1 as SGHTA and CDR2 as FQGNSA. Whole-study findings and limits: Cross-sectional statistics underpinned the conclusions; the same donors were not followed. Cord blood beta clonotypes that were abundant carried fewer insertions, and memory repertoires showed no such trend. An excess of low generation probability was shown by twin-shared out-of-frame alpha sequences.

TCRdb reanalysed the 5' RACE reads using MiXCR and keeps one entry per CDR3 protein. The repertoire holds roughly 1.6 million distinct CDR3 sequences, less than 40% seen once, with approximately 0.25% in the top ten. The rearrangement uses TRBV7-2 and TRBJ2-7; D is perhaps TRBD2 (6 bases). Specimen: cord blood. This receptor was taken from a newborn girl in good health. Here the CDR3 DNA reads TGTGCCAGCAGCTTAGGACCCGGGGGTGAGCAGTACTTC. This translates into CASSLGPGGEQYF.